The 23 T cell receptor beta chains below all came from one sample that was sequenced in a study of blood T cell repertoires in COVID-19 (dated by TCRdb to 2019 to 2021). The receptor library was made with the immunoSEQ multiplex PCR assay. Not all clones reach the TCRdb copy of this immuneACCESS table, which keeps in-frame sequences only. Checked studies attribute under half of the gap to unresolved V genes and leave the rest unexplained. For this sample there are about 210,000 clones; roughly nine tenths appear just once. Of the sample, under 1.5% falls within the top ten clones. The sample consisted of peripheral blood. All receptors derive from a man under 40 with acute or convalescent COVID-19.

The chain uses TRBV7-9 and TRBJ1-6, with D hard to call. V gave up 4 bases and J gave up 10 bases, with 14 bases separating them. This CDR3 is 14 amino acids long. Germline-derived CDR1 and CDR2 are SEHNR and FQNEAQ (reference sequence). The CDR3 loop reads CASSSIRGGSPLHF. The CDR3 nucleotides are TGTGCCAGCAGCTCGATCCGGGGTGGGTCACCCCTCCACTTT.

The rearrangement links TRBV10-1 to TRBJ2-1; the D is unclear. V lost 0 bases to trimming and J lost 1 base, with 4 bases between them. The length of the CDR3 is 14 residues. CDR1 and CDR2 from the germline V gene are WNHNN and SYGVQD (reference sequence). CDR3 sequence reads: CASSESNSYNEQFF. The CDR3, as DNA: TGCGCCAGCAGTGAGTCCAATTCCTACAATGAGCAGTTCTTC.

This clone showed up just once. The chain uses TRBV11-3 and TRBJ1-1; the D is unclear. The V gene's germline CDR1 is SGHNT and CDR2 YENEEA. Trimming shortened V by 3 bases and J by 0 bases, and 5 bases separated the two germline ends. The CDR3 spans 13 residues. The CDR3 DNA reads TGTGCCAGCAGCTTTACAGTGAACACTGAAGCTTTCTTT. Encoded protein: CASSFTVNTEAFF.

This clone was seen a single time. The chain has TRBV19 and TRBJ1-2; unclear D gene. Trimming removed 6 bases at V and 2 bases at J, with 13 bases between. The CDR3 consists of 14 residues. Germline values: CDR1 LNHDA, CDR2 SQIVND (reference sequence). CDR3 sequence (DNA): TGTGCCAGTAGCCGCGCCGAGACAAACTATGGCTACACCTTC. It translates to CASSRAETNYGYTF.

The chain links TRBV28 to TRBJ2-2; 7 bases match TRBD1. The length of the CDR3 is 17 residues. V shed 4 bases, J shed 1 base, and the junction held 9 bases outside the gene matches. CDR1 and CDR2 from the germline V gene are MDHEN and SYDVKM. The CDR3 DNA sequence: TGTGCCAGCAGTTCCTTTCGGCAGGGGGTGAACACCGGGGAGCTGTTTTTT. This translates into CASSSFRQGVNTGELFF.

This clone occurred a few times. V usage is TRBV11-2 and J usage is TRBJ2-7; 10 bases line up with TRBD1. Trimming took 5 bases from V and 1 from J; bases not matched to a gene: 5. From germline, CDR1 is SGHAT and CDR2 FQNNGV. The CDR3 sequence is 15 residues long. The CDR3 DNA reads TGTGCCAGCAGCGCCCGGGACAGGGGTTCCTACGAGCAGTACTTC. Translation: CASSARDRGSYEQYF.

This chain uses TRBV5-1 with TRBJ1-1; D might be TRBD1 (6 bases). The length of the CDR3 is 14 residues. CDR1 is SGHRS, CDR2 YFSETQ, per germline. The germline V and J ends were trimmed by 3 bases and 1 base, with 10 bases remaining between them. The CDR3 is CASSSPGENTEAFF. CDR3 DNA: TGCGCCAGCAGCTCTCCAGGGGAGAACACTGAAGCTTTCTTT.

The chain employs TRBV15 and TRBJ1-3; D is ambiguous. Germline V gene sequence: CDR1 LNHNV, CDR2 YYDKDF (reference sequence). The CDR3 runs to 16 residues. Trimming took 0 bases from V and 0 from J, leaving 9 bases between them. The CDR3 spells CATSRDKILSGNTIYF. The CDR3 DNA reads TGTGCCACCAGCAGAGATAAAATACTCTCTGGAAACACCATATATTTT. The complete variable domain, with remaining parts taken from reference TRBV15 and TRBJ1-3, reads DAMVIQNPRYQVTQFGKPVTLSCSQTLNHNVMYWYQQKSSQAPKLLFHYYDKDFNNEADTPDNFQSRRPNTSFCFLDIRSPGLGDTAMYLCATSRDKILSGNTIYFGEGSWLTVV.

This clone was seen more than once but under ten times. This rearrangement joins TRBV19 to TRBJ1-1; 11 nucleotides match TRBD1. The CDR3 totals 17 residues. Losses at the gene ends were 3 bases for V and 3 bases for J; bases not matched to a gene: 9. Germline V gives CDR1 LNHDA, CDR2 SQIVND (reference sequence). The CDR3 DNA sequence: TGTGCCAGTAGTATGGGACAGGGGGTTGGGGTCTACACTGAAGCTTTCTTT. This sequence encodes CASSMGQGVGVYTEAFF.

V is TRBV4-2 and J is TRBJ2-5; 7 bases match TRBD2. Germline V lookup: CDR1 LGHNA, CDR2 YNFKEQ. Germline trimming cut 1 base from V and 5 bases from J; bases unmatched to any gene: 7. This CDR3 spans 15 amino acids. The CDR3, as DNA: TGTGCCAGCAGCCAAGGTCCGGCTAGCGGCGAGACCCAGTACTTC. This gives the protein CASSQGPASGETQYF.

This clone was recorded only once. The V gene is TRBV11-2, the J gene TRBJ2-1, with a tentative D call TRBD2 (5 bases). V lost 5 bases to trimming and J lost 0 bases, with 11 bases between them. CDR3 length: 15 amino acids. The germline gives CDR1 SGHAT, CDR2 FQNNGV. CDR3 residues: CASSLDFGSYNEQFF. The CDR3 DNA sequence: TGTGCCAGCAGCCTGGACTTTGGCTCCTACAATGAGCAGTTCTTC. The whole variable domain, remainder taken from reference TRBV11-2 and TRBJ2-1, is EAGVAQSPRYKIIEKRQSVAFWCNPISGHATLYWYQQILGQGPKLLIQFQNNGVVDDSQLPKDRFSAERLKGVDSTLKIQPAKLEDSAVYLCASSLDFGSYNEQFFGPGTRLTVL.

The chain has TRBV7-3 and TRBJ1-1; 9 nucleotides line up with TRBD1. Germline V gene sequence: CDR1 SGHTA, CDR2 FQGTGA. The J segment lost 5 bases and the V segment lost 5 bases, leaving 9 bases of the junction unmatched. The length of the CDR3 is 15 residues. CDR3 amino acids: CASSRDRAGGTEAFF. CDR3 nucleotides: TGTGCCAGCAGCCGGGACAGGGCCGGCGGGACTGAAGCTTTCTTT.

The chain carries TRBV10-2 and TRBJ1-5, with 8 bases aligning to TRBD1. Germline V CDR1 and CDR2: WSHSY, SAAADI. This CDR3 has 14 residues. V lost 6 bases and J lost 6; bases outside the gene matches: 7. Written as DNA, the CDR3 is TGCGCCAGCAGCGGACAGGGTGACCGTCAGCCCCAGCATTTT. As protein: CASSGQGDRQPQHF.

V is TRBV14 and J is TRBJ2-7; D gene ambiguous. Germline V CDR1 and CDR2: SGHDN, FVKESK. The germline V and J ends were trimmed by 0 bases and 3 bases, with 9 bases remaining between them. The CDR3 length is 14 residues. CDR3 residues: CASSQDGRYYEQYF. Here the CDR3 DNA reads TGTGCCAGCAGCCAAGATGGGCGCTACTACGAGCAGTACTTC.

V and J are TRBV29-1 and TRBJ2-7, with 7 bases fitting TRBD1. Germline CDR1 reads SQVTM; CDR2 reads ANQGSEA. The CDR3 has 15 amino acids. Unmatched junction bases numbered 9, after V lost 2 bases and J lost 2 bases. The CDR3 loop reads CSVEFGQEGTYEQYF. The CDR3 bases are TGCAGCGTTGAATTCGGACAGGAAGGGACCTACGAGCAGTACTTC.

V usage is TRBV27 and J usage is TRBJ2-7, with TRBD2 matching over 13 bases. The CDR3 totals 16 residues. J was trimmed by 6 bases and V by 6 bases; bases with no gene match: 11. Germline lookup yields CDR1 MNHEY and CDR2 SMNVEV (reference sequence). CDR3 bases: TGTGCCAGCAGGCCAACCCGAGGACTAGCGGGAGCCGAGCAGTACTTC. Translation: CASRPTRGLAGAEQYF.

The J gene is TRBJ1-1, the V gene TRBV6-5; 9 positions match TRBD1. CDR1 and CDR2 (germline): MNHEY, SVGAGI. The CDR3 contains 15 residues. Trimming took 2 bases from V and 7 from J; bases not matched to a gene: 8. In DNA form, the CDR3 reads TGTGCCAGCAGTTACGCTCCTGGACAGGGGTTTGAAGCTTTCTTT. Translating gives CASSYAPGQGFEAFF.

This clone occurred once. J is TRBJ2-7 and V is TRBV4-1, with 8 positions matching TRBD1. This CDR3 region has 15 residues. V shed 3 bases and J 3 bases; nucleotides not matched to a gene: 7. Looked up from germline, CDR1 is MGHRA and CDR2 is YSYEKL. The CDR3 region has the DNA TGCGCCAGCAGCCAGATACAGGGGGTGAACTACGAGCAGTACTTC. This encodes CASSQIQGVNYEQYF.

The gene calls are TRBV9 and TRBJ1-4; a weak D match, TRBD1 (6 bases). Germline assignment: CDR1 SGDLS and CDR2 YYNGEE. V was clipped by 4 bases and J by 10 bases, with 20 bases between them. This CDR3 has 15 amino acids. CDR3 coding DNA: TGTGCCAGCAGCTCTCACTTCGACAGGCCCGGAAAACTGTTTTTT. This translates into CASSSHFDRPGKLFF.

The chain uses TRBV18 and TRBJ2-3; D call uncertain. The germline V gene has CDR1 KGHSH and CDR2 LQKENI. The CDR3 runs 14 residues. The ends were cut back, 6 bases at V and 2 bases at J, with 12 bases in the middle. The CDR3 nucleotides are TGTGCCAGCTCTCACAGCAGTCTCACAGATACGCAGTATTTT. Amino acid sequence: CASSHSSLTDTQYF.

The CDR3 reads CASSLAVPPSSYGYTF. CDR3 sequence (DNA): TGTGCCAGCAGCTTGGCCGTACCCCCTAGTAGCTATGGCTACACCTTC. The chain is built from TRBV5-4 and TRBJ1-2; D gene ambiguous. Trimming pared 0 bases from V and 4 bases from J, leaving 16 bases between. Per the germline V gene, CDR1 is SGHNT and CDR2 is YYREEE (reference sequence). The CDR3 spans 16 residues.

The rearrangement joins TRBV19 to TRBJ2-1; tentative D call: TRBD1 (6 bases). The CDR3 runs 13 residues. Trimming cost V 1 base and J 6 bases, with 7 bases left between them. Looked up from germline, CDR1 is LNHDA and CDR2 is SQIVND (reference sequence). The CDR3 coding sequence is TGTGCCAGTAGTATAGGAGGGGGCAATGAGCAGTTCTTC. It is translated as CASSIGGGNEQFF.

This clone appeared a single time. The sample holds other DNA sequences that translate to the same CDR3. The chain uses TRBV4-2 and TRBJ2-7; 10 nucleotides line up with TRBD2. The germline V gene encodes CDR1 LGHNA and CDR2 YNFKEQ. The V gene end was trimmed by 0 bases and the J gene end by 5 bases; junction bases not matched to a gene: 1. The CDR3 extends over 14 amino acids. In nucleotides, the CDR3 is TGTGCCAGCAGCCAAGAGCTAGCGGGAGACGAGCAGTACTTC. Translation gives CASSQELAGDEQYF.